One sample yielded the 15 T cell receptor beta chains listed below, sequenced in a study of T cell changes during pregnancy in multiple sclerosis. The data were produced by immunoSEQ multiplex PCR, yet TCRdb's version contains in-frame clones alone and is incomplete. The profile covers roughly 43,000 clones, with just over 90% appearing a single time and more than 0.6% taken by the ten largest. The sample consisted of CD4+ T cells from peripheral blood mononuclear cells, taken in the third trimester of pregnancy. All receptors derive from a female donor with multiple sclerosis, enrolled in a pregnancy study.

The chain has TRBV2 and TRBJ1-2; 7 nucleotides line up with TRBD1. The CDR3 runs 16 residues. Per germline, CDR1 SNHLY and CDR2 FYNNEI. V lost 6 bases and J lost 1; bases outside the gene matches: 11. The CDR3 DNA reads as TGTGCCAGCAGGAAGCGCGGGACAGACATTAACTATGGCTACACCTTC. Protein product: CASRKRGTDINYGYTF. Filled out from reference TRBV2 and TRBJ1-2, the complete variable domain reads EPEVTQTPSHQVTQMGQEVILRCVPISNHLYFYWYRQILGQKVEFLVSFYNNEISEKSEIFDDQFSVERPDGSNFTLKIRSTKLEDSAMYFCASRKRGTDINYGYTFGSGTRLTVV.

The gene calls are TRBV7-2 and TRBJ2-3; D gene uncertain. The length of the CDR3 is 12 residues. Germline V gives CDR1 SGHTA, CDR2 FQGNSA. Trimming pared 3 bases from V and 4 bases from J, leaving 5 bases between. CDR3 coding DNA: TGTGCCAGCAGCTTTACTTCAGATACGCAGTATTTT. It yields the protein CASSFTSDTQYF.

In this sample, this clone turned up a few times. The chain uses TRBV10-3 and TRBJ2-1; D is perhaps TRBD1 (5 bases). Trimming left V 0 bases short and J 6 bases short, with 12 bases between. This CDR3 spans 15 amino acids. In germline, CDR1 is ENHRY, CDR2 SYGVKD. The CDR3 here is CAISESQQGSNEQFF. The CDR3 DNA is TGTGCCATCAGTGAGTCCCAGCAGGGTAGCAATGAGCAGTTCTTC.

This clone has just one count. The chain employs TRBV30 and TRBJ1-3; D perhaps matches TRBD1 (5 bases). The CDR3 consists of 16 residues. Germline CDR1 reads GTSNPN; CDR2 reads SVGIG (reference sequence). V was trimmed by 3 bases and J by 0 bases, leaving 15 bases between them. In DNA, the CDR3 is TGTGCCTGGAGCGCCGGGGGGACCTTCTCTGGAAACACCATATATTTT. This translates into CAWSAGGTFSGNTIYF.

The CDR3 reads CASYGTGKGRTEAFF. In DNA, the CDR3 is TGTGCCAGCTACGGAACAGGGAAAGGAAGGACTGAAGCTTTCTTT. The chain employs TRBV27 and TRBJ1-1, with a possible D match to TRBD1 (6 bases). The CDR3 spans 15 residues. Germline V CDR1 and CDR2: MNHEY, SMNVEV (reference sequence). Deletions cut 8 bases from V and 5 bases from J, with 21 bases between.

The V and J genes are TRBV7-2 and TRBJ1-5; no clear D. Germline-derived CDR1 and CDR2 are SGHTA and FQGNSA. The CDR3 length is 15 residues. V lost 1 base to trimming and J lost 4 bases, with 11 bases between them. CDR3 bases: TGTGCCAGCAGCTTAGGCGGGTTGGGGAATCAGCCCCAGCATTTT. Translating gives CASSLGGLGNQPQHF. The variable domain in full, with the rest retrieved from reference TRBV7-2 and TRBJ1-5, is GAGVSQSPSNKVTEKGKDVELRCDPISGHTALYWYRQSLGQGLEFLIYFQGNSAPDKSGLPSDRFSAERTGGSVSTLTIQRTQQEDSAVYLCASSLGGLGNQPQHFGDGTRLSIL.

The CDR3 DNA reads TGTGCCAGCAGCTTGCGGCTAGCGGGAGTCTACGAGCAGTACTTC. This gives the protein CASSLRLAGVYEQYF. The chain carries TRBV7-2 and TRBJ2-7; 10 bases match TRBD2. V lost 3 bases, J lost 3 bases, and 5 bases stayed unmatched. CDR3 length equals 15 residues. Looked up from germline, CDR1 is SGHTA and CDR2 is FQGNSA.

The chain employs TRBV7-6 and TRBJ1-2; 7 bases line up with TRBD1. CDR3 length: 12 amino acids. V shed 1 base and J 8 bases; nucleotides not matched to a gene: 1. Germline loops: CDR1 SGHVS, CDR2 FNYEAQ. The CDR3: CASSLGGQGYTF. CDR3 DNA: TGTGCCAGCAGCTTAGGGGGACAGGGCTACACCTTC. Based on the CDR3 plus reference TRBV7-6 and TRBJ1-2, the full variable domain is GAGVSQSPRYKVTKRGQDVALRCDPISGHVSLYWYRQALGQGPEFLTYFNYEAQQDKSGLPNDRFSAERPEGSISTLTIQRTEQRDSAMYRCASSLGGQGYTFGSGTRLTVV.

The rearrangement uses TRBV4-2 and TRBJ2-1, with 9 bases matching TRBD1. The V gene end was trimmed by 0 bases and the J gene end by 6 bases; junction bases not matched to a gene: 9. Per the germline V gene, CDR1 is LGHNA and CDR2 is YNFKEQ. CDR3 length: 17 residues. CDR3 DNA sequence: TGTGCCAGCAGCCAAGATTTGCGGACAGGGGACTCCAATGAGCAGTTCTTC. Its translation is CASSQDLRTGDSNEQFF.

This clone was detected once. CDR3 DNA sequence: TGTGCCATCAGTGAGTCAGGTGGGAGTCAAGAGACCCAGTACTTC. This sequence encodes CAISESGGSQETQYF. V and J are TRBV10-3 and TRBJ2-5, with D perhaps matching TRBD2 (5 bases). This CDR3 spans 15 amino acids. CDR1 and CDR2 (germline): ENHRY, SYGVKD. The V end lost 0 bases, the J end lost 2 bases, and 10 bases lay between the germline ends.

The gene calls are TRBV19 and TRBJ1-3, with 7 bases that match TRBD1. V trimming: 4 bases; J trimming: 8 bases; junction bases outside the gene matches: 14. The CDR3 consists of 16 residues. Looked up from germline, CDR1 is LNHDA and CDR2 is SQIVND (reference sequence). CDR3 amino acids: CASSNQLPGTEDTIYF. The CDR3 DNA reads TGTGCCAGTAGTAACCAATTGCCCGGGACAGAAGACACCATATATTTT.

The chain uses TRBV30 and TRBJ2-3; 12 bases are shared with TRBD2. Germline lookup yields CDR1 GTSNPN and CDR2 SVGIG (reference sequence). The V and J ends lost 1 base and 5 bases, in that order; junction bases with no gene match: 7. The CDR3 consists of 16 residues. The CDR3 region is CAWSGTQTSGRDTQYF. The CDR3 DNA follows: TGTGCCTGGAGTGGGACCCAGACTAGCGGGAGAGATACGCAGTATTTT.

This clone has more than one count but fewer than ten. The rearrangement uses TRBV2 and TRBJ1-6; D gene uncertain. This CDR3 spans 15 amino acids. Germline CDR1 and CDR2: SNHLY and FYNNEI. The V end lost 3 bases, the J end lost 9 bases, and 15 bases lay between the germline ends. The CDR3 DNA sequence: TGTGCCAGCAGTGACTCGGTCCGGGGTAGTTCACCCCTCCACTTT. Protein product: CASSDSVRGSSPLHF. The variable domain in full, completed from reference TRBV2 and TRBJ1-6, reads EPEVTQTPSHQVTQMGQEVILRCVPISNHLYFYWYRQILGQKVEFLVSFYNNEISEKSEIFDDQFSVERPDGSNFTLKIRSTKLEDSAMYFCASSDSVRGSSPLHFGNGTRLTVT.

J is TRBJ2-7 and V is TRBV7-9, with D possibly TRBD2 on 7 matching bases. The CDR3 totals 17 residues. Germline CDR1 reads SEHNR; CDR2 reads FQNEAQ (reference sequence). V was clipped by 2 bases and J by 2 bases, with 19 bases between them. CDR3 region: CASSLWGGRDTPYEQYF. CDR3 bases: TGTGCCAGCAGCTTATGGGGGGGCCGGGACACTCCCTACGAGCAGTACTTC.

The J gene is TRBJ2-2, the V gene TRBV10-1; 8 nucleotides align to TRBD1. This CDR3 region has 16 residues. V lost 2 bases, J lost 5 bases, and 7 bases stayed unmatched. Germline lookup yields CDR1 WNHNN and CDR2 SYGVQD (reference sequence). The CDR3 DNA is TGCGCCAGCAGTGAGAGCAGGGGGCAGGGGACCGGGGAGCTGTTTTTT. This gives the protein CASSESRGQGTGELFF.